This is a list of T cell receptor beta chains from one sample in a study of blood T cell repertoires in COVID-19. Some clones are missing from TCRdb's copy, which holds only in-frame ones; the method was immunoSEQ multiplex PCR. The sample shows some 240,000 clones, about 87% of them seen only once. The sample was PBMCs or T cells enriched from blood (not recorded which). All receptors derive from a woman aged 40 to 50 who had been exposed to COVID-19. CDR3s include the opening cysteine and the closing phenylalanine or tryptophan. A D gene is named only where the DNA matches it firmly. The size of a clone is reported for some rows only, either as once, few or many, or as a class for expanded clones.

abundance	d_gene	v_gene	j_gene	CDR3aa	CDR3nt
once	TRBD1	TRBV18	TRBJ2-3	CASSLVGQGTDTQYF	TGTGCCAGCTCCCTTGTCGGACAGGGCACAGATACGCAGTATTTT
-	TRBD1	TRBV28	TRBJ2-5	CASRPPRGPGGQETQYF	TGTGCCAGCAGGCCCCCTAGGGGGCCGGGTGGGCAAGAGACCCAGTACTTC
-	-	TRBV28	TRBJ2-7	CASSFKYYEQYF	TGTGCCAGCAGCTTTAAATACTACGAGCAGTACTTC
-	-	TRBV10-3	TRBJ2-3	CAISESTTVDTQYF	TGTGCCATCAGTGAGTCTACGACAGTGGATACGCAGTATTTT
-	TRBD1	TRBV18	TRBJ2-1	CASSPDRVGEQFF	TGTGCCAGCTCACCCGACAGGGTAGGTGAGCAGTTCTTC
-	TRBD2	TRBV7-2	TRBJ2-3	CASSLANRGGGTDTQYF	TGTGCCAGCAGCTTAGCGAATCGCGGGGGGGGCACAGATACGCAGTATTTT
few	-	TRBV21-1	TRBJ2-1	CASSKGGLADYNEQFF	TGTGCCAGCAGCAAAGGGGGACTAGCGGATTACAATGAGCAGTTCTTC
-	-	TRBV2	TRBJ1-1	CASSTPRARATEAFF	TGTGCCAGCAGTACCCCGAGGGCTCGTGCCACTGAAGCTTTCTTT
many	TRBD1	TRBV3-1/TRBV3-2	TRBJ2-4	CASSPLKTGGLMNIQYF	TGTGCCAGCAGCCCGTTAAAGACAGGGGGGTTGATGAACATTCAGTACTTC
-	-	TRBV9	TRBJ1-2	CASGRGTHLEMGYGYTF	TGTGCCAGCGGCCGGGGGACCCATCTTGAAATGGGCTATGGCTACACCTTC
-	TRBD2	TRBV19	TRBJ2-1	CASTWRLAGINEQFF	TGTGCCAGTACCTGGAGACTAGCGGGGATCAATGAGCAGTTCTTC
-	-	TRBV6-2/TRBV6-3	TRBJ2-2	CASSDRSTGELFF	TGTGCCAGCAGTGATCGGAGCACCGGGGAGCTGTTTTTT
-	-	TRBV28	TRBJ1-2	CASSLIRGSGYTF	TGTGCCAGCAGTTTAATCCGCGGTAGTGGCTACACCTTC
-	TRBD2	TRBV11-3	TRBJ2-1	CASSLSGAYNEQFF	TGTGCCAGCAGCCTTAGCGGGGCCTACAATGAGCAGTTCTTC
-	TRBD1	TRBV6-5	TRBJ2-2	CASRNPGQGTGELFF	TGTGCCAGCAGGAATCCGGGACAGGGCACCGGGGAGCTGTTTTTT
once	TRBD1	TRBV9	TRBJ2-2	CASSPGTGNTGELFF	TGTGCCAGCAGCCCCGGGACAGGGAACACCGGGGAGCTGTTTTTT
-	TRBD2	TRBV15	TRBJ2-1	CATSRDTSGSPTDEQFF	TGTGCCACCAGCAGAGATACTAGCGGGAGCCCCACCGATGAGCAGTTCTTC
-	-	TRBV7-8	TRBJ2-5	CASSHPGYQETQYF	TGTGCCAGCAGCCATCCGGGGTACCAAGAGACCCAGTACTTC
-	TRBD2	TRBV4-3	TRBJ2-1	CASSQERTSGRPNYNEQFF	TGCGCCAGCAGCCAAGAGCGGACTAGCGGGAGGCCCAATTACAATGAGCAGTTCTTC
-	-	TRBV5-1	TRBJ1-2	CASSLANGGWWTF	TGTGCCAGCAGCTTGGCCAACGGGGGATGGTGGACCTTC
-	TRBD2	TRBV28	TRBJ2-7	CASHSSGGTFSYEQYF	TGTGCCAGCCATAGTAGCGGGGGCACATTCTCCTACGAGCAGTACTTC
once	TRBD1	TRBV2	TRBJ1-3	CASKETGANTIYF	TGTGCCAGCAAAGAGACAGGGGCGAACACCATATATTTT
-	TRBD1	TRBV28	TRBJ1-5	CASSKRGQGSRNQPQHF	TGTGCCAGCAGTAAAAGGGGACAGGGGTCGCGCAATCAGCCCCAGCATTTT
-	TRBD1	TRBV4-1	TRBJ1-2	CASSGRDRGWYGYTF	TGCGCCAGCAGCGGCCGGGACAGGGGGTGGTATGGCTACACCTTC
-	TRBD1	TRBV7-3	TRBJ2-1	CASSLFGQGTYNEQFF	TGTGCCAGCAGCTTATTTGGACAGGGAACATACAATGAGCAGTTCTTC
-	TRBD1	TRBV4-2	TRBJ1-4	CASSPDRGNNEKLFF	TGTGCCAGCAGCCCGGACAGGGGAAATAATGAAAAACTGTTTTTT
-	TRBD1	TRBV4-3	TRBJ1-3	CASSQATRQGAPGNTIYF	TGCGCCAGCAGCCAAGCAACCCGACAGGGGGCGCCAGGAAACACCATATATTTT
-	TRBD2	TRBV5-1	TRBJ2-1	CASSLTSGGPGDNEQFF	TGTGCCAGCAGCTTGACTAGCGGGGGACCAGGGGATAATGAGCAGTTCTTC
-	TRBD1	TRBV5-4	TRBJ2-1	CASSPQGFEQFF	TGTGCCAGCAGCCCACAGGGGTTTGAGCAGTTCTTC
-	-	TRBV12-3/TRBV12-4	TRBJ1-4	CASRFREEKLFF	TGTGCCAGCAGGTTTAGGGAGGAAAAACTGTTTTTT
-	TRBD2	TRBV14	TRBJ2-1	CASSPGVAGWGEQFF	TGTGCCAGCAGCCCCGGGGTAGCGGGATGGGGTGAGCAGTTCTTC
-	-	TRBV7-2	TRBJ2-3	CASSSSPGIDTQYF	TGTGCCAGCAGCTCGTCACCAGGGATAGATACGCAGTATTTT
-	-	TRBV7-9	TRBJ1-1	CADSPEAFF	TGTGCCGACTCGCCTGAAGCTTTCTTT
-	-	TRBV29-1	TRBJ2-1	CSVEDRVSRGASNEQFF	TGCAGCGTTGAAGATCGAGTGAGCAGGGGAGCTTCTAATGAGCAGTTCTTC
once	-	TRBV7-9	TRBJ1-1	CASSPRGNTEAFF	TGTGCCAGCAGCCCACGAGGGAACACTGAAGCTTTCTTT
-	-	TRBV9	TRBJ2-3	CASSVAGPPDTQYF	TGTGCCAGCAGCGTGGCGGGACCTCCAGATACGCAGTATTTT
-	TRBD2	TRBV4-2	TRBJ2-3	CASSQGLAGVGGNTQYF	TGTGCCAGCAGCCAAGGACTAGCGGGGGTTGGGGGAAATACGCAGTATTTT
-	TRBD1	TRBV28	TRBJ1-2	CASSLTGGDGYTF	TGTGCCAGCAGTTTAACAGGGGGCGATGGCTACACCTTC
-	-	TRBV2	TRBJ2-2	CASRTDRRTGELFF	TGTGCCAGCAGGACGGACAGACGCACCGGGGAGCTGTTTTTT
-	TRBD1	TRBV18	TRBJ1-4	CASSPRGQGRTKTNEKLFF	TGTGCCAGCTCACCCCGGGGACAGGGCCGTACCAAGACTAATGAAAAACTGTTTTTT
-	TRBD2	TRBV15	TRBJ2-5	CATSWRELVETQYF	TGTGCCACCAGCTGGCGGGAGCTTGTAGAGACCCAGTACTTC
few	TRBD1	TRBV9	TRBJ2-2	CASSVKGANTGELFF	TGTGCCAGCAGCGTAAAGGGGGCAAACACCGGGGAGCTGTTTTTT
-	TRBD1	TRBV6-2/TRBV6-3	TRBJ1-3	CASSSGTGAISGNTIYF	TGTGCCAGCAGTTCCGGGACAGGGGCTATAAGTGGAAACACCATATATTTT
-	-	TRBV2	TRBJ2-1	CASSLDYWRFF	TGTGCCAGCAGTTTGGACTATTGGAGGTTCTTC
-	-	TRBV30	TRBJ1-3	CAWNLGAGNTIYF	TGTGCCTGGAACCTAGGGGCTGGAAACACCATATATTTT
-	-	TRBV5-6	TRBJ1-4	CASSLEEFGGGREKLFF	TGTGCCAGCAGCTTGGAGGAGTTTGGCGGCGGGCGTGAAAAACTGTTTTTT